This T cell receptor (beta chain) was identified in a study of human T cells and chemical hapten exposure. Noted time point: patch test 3, about 24 weeks after DPC sensitization. Treatment: therapeutic diphenylcyclopropenone sensitization with weekly scalp DPC. The authors extracted total RNA from unfractionated whole blood. TCRdb itself ran the RACE reads through MiXCR, one entry per CDR3 protein. The data show approximately 90,000 distinct CDR3 sequences, with roughly 27% seen just once and 10% held by the top ten. The CDR3 loop spans 14 amino acids. Between the trimmed V and J ends, which lost 0 bases and 1 base, there was a span of 7 bases. Germline CDR1 reads SGHAT; CDR2 reads FQNNGV.

The rearrangement joins TRBV11-2 to TRBJ2-7; D not resolved. The material sequenced was whole blood, taken in connection with sensitization to the hapten diphenylcyclopropenone (DPC). This clonotype was obtained from a man aged 35 to 55 with alopecia areata. Some clones in this sample may be carry-over from other donors' samples. CDR3 residues: CASSLDPASYEQYF. The CDR3 nucleotides read TGTGCCAGCAGCTTAGATCCGGCGTCCTACGAGCAGTACTTC.